These 12 T cell receptor beta chains were all obtained from the same sample, sequenced in a study of Ad26.COV2.S vaccination and SARS-CoV-2 variants. Treatment specified: about 20 received Ad26.COV2.S at low or high dose, single or two shots; several received placebo; per-sample allocation not given. Each sample was drawn 63 days after the first injection (of vaccine or placebo). Here immunoSEQ multiplex PCR was the method, and the copy in TCRdb shows in-frame clones only, minus some. This sample has hundreds of thousands of clones, with roughly nine tenths found just once. Sequencing used peripheral blood, obtained in a trial of Ad26.COV2.S vaccine versus placebo. The receptor set was obtained from a person between 18 and 60 years old who received the Ad26.COV2.S COVID-19 vaccine or a placebo.

The J gene is TRBJ1-2, the V gene TRBV7-2; TRBD1 aligns across 8 bases. V was clipped by 5 bases and J by 3 bases; unmatched bases: 8. CDR1 SGHTA and CDR2 FQGNSA come from the germline V gene. The CDR3 runs 15 residues. CDR3 sequence reads: CASSPRQGNDYGYTF. In nucleotides, the CDR3 is TGTGCCAGCAGCCCTCGACAGGGGAACGACTATGGCTACACCTTC.

This clone has just one count. V gene TRBV15 combines with J gene TRBJ2-3, with a possible D match to TRBD2 (5 bases). V gave up 5 bases and J gave up 1 base, with 16 bases separating them. Germline CDR1 reads LNHNV; CDR2 reads YYDKDF (reference sequence). This CDR3 is 16 amino acids long. CDR3: CATSPWAGKGTDTQYF. The CDR3 DNA sequence: TGTGCCACCAGCCCCTGGGCGGGTAAGGGCACAGATACGCAGTATTTT.

The chain employs TRBV25-1 and TRBJ1-3; D ambiguous. Trimming took off 5 bases at V and 3 bases at J, with 14 bases between the two ends. This CDR3 comprises 15 residues. CDR1 is MGHDK and CDR2 is SYGVNS in the germline V gene. The CDR3 region is CASSPPTTGGNTIYF. The CDR3 DNA reads TGTGCCAGCAGTCCCCCGACAACTGGTGGAAACACCATATATTTT.

This clone is a singleton in its sample. This sequence joins TRBV19 and TRBJ1-5; D is perhaps TRBD1 (5 bases). The length of the CDR3 is 16 residues. Germline values: CDR1 LNHDA, CDR2 SQIVND (reference sequence). With 8 bases removed from V and 8 bases from J, the gap between germline ends came to 25 bases. The CDR3, as DNA: TGTGCCAGTGTGGAAGGGGCGGGTGGGCCACCCGAGCCCCAGCATTTT. It yields the protein CASVEGAGGPPEPQHF. The full variable domain, completed using reference TRBV19 and TRBJ1-5, is DGGITQSPKYLFRKEGQNVTLSCEQNLNHDAMYWYRQDPGQGLRLIYYSQIVNDFQKGDIAEGYSVSREKKESFPLTVTSAQKNPTAFYLCASVEGAGGPPEPQHFGDGTRLSIL.

The count of this clone is one. This chain connects TRBV30 to TRBJ1-2; 10 bases fit TRBD1. Germline CDR1 GTSNPN, CDR2 SVGIG (reference sequence). The J segment lost 6 bases and the V segment lost 4 bases, leaving 5 bases of the junction unmatched. The CDR3 has 13 residues. CDR3 loop: CAWNDRGQHGYTF. DNA of the CDR3: TGTGCCTGGAACGACAGGGGGCAGCATGGCTACACCTTC.

The V and J genes are TRBV30 and TRBJ1-4; D call uncertain. V shed 1 base and J shed 7 bases, with 16 bases lying between them. This CDR3 region has 15 residues. In germline, CDR1 is GTSNPN, CDR2 SVGIG (reference sequence). Written as DNA, the CDR3 is TGTGCCTGGAGTGGAGGGCGGCAGCGGAGTGAAAAACTGTTTTTT. Protein sequence: CAWSGGRQRSEKLFF.

The chain combines TRBV5-1 with TRBJ2-7; TRBD2 matches 11 bases. Germline CDR1 SGHRS, CDR2 YFSETQ. The trim removed 0 bases at V and 2 bases at J, leaving 7 bases unmatched. The CDR3 contains 17 residues. CDR3 nucleotide sequence: TGCGCCAGCAGCTTGGCCTCTAGCGGGGGGAATCCCTACGAGCAGTACTTC. It is translated as CASSLASSGGNPYEQYF.

The genes are TRBV11-2 and TRBJ2-1; the match to TRBD2 covers 13 bases. CDR1 and CDR2 from the germline V gene are SGHAT and FQNNGV. V shed 11 bases and J 9 bases; nucleotides not matched to a gene: 19. CDR3 length: 17 amino acids. Written as DNA, the CDR3 is TGTGCCCCTGGGGGGCAGGGGGCGGGACTAGCGGGATCTGAGCAGTTCTTC. Its translation is CAPGGQGAGLAGSEQFF.

The J gene is TRBJ1-3, the V gene TRBV7-9; D possibly corresponds to TRBD1 (6 bases). The CDR3 spans 17 residues. The germline CDR1 and CDR2 sequences are SEHNR and FQNEAQ (reference sequence). The V gene lost 1 base and the J gene lost 4 bases, with 17 bases spanning the gap. CDR3 in amino acids: CASSLGGARGHGNTIYF. CDR3 nucleotide sequence: TGTGCCAGCAGCTTAGGCGGCGCTCGGGGGCACGGAAACACCATATATTTT.

The genes are TRBV2 and TRBJ1-5; the D gene is possibly TRBD1 (6 bases). In germline, CDR1 is SNHLY, CDR2 FYNNEI. V shed 7 bases and J shed 8 bases, with 12 bases lying between them. The CDR3 totals 12 residues. This CDR3 is CASNRDSEPQHF. Here the CDR3 DNA reads TGTGCCAGCAACAGGGATAGTGAGCCCCAGCATTTT.

The chain recombines TRBV5-1 with TRBJ1-3, with TRBD1 matching over 7 bases. There are 15 residues in the CDR3. Trimming at V came to 1 base and at J to 12 bases, leaving 13 bases not matched to a gene. The germline gives CDR1 SGHRS, CDR2 YFSETQ. The CDR3 DNA sequence: TGCGCCAGCAGCTTGTTCACTACAGGGGTGAGGGACATATATTTT. Translation: CASSLFTTGVRDIYF.

The chain links TRBV11-3 to TRBJ2-3, with D possibly TRBD2 on 6 matching bases. Trimming stripped 3 bases from V and 6 bases from J, with 16 bases between. Germline V lookup: CDR1 SGHNT, CDR2 YENEEA. This CDR3 spans 15 amino acids. CDR3 sequence: CASSFGGKPADTQYF. CDR3 bases: TGTGCCAGCAGCTTTGGCGGGAAGCCGGCTGATACGCAGTATTTT.